The TCR beta chain under discussion was sequenced for a study of blood T cell repertoires in COVID-19. The CDR3 covers 12 residues. Trimming pared 5 bases from V and 5 bases from J, leaving 9 bases between. Germline V gene data show CDR1 as SGHVS and CDR2 as FQNEAQ. In this sample, this clone turned up once. Clones were sequenced by immunoSEQ multiplex PCR, and TCRdb holds only the in-frame ones, with some missing. The sample records 200,000 to 250,000 clones, 70% to 90% being singletons. The sequencing sample was made of peripheral blood. The chain couples TRBV7-8 to TRBJ2-5, with D perhaps TRBD1 or TRBD2 (6 bases each). This receptor was identified in a woman under 30 who had recovered from COVID-19. The CDR3 loop reads CASSRGRETQYF. CDR3 DNA: TGTGCCAGCAGCCGGGGGCGGGAGACCCAGTACTTC.